The subject of this entry is one T cell receptor beta chain. These data originate in a study of blood T cell repertoires in COVID-19. Study in general: Samples of COVID-19 (acute and convalescent) were obtained from the United States, Italy and Spain. Sample material is recorded as cDNA or gDNA derived from T cells, B-cell-depleted T cells, or PBMCs.

This CDR3 is 15 amino acids long. V lost 6 bases, J lost 4 bases, and 18 bases lay in between. CDR1 is MDHEN, CDR2 SYDVKM, per germline. The table came from immunoSEQ multiplex PCR; TCRdb's copy has only in-frame clones and leaves some out. The table lists roughly 350,000 clones, more than 70% of them singletons. It was during active infection that Seattle patients were enrolled and then longitudinally followed. The rearrangement links TRBV28 to TRBJ1-1; a weak D match, TRBD1 (5 bases). This sequence was found in a woman aged 25 to 39 with COVID-19, enrolled during active disease. Material for sequencing was peripheral blood. The CDR3 here is CASRQAGRKGTEAFF. CDR3 nucleotide sequence: TGTGCCAGCAGACAAGCAGGGAGGAAGGGCACTGAAGCTTTCTTT. Together with reference TRBV28 and TRBJ1-1, the CDR3 gives the full variable domain: DVKVTQSSRYLVKRTGEKVFLECVQDMDHENMFWYRQDPGLGLRLIYFSYDVKMKEKGDIPEGYSVSREKKERFSLILESASTNQTSMYLCASRQAGRKGTEAFFGQGTRLTVV.